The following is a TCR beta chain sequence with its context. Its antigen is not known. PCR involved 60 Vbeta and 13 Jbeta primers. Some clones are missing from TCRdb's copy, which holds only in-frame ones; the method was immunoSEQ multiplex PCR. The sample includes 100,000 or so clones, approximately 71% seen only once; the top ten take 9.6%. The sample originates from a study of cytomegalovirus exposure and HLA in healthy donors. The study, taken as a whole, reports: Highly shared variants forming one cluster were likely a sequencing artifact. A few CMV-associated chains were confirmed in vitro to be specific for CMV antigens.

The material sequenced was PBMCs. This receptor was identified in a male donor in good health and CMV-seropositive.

In DNA, the CDR3 is TGTGCCAGCAGTCCACCGGGACTAGCGGGAGGTTCGGGGGTCGAGCAGTACTTC. Its protein product is CASSPPGLAGGSGVEQYF. The chain uses TRBV28 and TRBJ2-5; 15 bases agree with TRBD2. The J call may be wrong; the DNA end is better matched by TRBJ2-7. Germline values: CDR1 MDHEN, CDR2 SYDVKM. The CDR3 sequence is 18 residues long.